The subject of this entry is one T cell receptor beta chain. This clonotype was detected ten times or more. It has no known antigen specificity. A read error may produce the germline difference seen at one junction end. The germline V gene (reference sequence) supplies CDR1 SSHAT and CDR2 FNYEAQ. The CDR3, cysteine through phenylalanine, is 13 amino acids long. The only DNA kept is the CDR3, 39 bases in frame from the first base. The source of the sample is a study of blood T cells in healthy people across ages (dated by TCRdb to between 2014 and 2017). For the wider study: Template switching captured roughly one uniquely barcoded TCR beta cDNA molecule per two T cells in model experiments. Four age groups were formed from the donors: young (average approximately 15 years), middle-aged (around 39), aged (about 62) and long-lived (approximately 80). The study measured age-related changes in TCR beta repertoire diversity using deep sequencing normalized with unique cDNA molecular identifiers. Using the same blood draw, the study looked at two additional independent replicas of 1 million unique cDNA reads for two donors, one aged 18 to 30 and the other aged 80 or older.

Receptor libraries were prepared by 5' RACE. Sequencing relied on an Illumina HiSeq 2500. The second PCR ran for about 6 to 11 cycles and used a J-beta primer mix along with a sample-barcoded 5' primer. A unique molecular identifier was introduced onto each TCR beta cDNA molecule by a template-switch 5' adaptor carrying 12 random nucleotides. Each sample yielded at least 3 million CDR3-containing paired-end reads. First-strand cDNA was synthesized from all RNA with the Mint cDNA synthesis kit, primed by a TRBC-specific oligonucleotide. Following uracil-DNA glycosylase treatment, a first 18-cycle PCR with universal primers M1SS and BC2_uni_R was performed on all cDNA. The published analysis was carried out like this. For normalization, 1 million high-quality reads, each with a distinct molecular identifier, were randomly selected from each sample. Instead of being binned into consensus sequences, reads that shared molecular identifiers were thrown out. MiTCR, with a Q25 quality threshold and the strictest error-elimination algorithm, was used for CDR3 identification, clonotype clustering and error correction. A nonparametric unseen species model with Euler transformation was used to estimate a lower bound on total TCR beta diversity. TCRdb's own reprocessing of the public reads used fastp at Q25 and MiXCR and kept productive beta chains. For every CDR3 protein sequence, its rows merge into one entry that carries the most common genes and DNA. The authors' filters were not applied to this entry. Within this sample are about 930,000 distinct CDR3 sequences, with 25% to 35% of them counted one time only. The top ten hold around 9.6% of the sample.

Broad study findings and their caveats: The CMV infection status of donors was not known, potentially confounding age-related changes in expanded clonotypes. Estimates of total diversity based on one million sequenced T cells were regarded as lower bounds and as underestimates. Compared with the aged group, the long-lived group had more naive CD4+ T cells, fewer expanded clones and increased TCR diversity, a pattern suggesting age selection. The percentage of naive T cells measured by flow cytometry correlated strongly with observed TCR beta diversity. As age increased, observed TCR beta diversity per million T cells dropped in a roughly linear way, and a significant reduction was already evident by age approximately 40. Bulk unsorted PBMC profiling prevented conclusive comparison of naive and antigen-experienced compartments.

Donors were under 40 systemically healthy Caucasian individuals from Russia aged roughly 6 to 90 years. Each donor gave 8 to 10 milliliters of peripheral blood, drawn into EDTA-treated Vacutainer tubes. Ficoll-Paque density-gradient centrifugation was used to isolate PBMCs, with at least 6 million per sample. Trizol reagent was used to extract total RNA from PBMCs, with at least 6 micrograms per sample. For every donor, flow cytometry on a PBMC aliquot measured the percentage of naive CD45RAhigh/CD27high T cells. The same specimen was also included in a second study, on T cells of mothers and their children. As noted in the second study: The donors were nine systemically healthy Caucasian individuals, made up of three mothers and their six children. cDNA synthesis consumed the entire amount of extracted RNA, loaded at around 1.5 ug RNA in each 15 ul reaction. In the second PCR, the M1S primer introduced both the sample barcodes and 2-4 random nucleotides. Over 8 million TCR beta CDR3 reads came from each mother, compared with some 3.1 million reads from each child. In both related and unrelated pairs, thymic selection shapes the output of TCR recombination in a similar way, with inherited differences having only a minor effect. Normalized repertoire overlap in related mother-child pairs was always slightly higher than in unrelated mother-child pairs, but the difference was never significant. No persistent microchimeric T cell clones were detected, at a sensitivity of 90 to 100 clones per million clonotypes. To look for features that set related mother-child pairs apart from unrelated individuals, the researchers ran deep NGS to compare the TCR beta repertoires of mothers and children. On average, the children were roughly 11 +/- 4 years old, while the mothers were 40 +/- 4 years old. After adapter ligation with NEBNext reagents, the libraries were sequenced on Illumina HiSeq 2000 with 100+100 nt paired-end reads. To prevent cross-contamination, the mother and child libraries were prepared one month apart and sequenced in separate runs. For each donor, somewhere between about 500,000 and 2,300,000 distinct TCR beta clonotypes were identified. Naive TCR beta clonotypes were estimated from low-frequency clonotypes matched to each donor's FACS-determined naive share, without sorting.

This clonotype originated in a woman in her thirties or forties in good health. The receptor chain draws on TRBV7-7 and TRBJ2-7, with TRBD1 as a weak D call on 5 bases. The sample was blood. Here the CDR3 is given as CASSSSTVYEQYF. The bases read TGTGCTAGCAGCTCGTCGACAGTATACGAGCAGTACTTC.